Presented here are 9 T cell receptor beta chains from one specimen sequenced in a study of T-cell reconstitution after alpha-beta-depleted transplantation in children. Preparing the TCRbeta library involved the use of unique molecular identifiers. TCRdb ran MiXCR on the PCR reads and lists one entry per CDR3 protein. The sample includes around 380,000 distinct CDR3 sequences, approximately 10% seen only once; the top ten take roughly 5.5%. Sequencing used PBMCs from the stem cell graft donor, obtained from the stem cell graft. The receptor source for this set is a human donor who donated a stem cell graft to a child with acute myeloid leukemia.

This clonotype was detected a few times. The chain is built from TRBV20-1 and TRBJ2-4; 8 nucleotides match TRBD1. Germline V gene sequence: CDR1 DFQATT, CDR2 SNEGSKA (reference sequence). The trim removed 1 base at V and 5 bases at J, leaving 4 bases unmatched. The CDR3 contains 14 residues. In nucleotides, the CDR3 is TGCAGTGCTAGAGGTTACAGGGGGGAAAACATTCAGTACTTC. Protein sequence: CSARGYRGENIQYF.

This clonotype was recorded a few times. The chain recombines TRBV15 with TRBJ2-5; D possibly matches TRBD1 or TRBD2 (5 bases each). Per germline, CDR1 LNHNV and CDR2 YYDKDF (reference sequence). Trimming removed 8 bases at V and 4 bases at J, with 17 bases between. CDR3 length equals 14 residues. The CDR3 spells CATSKTGTGETQYF. Here the CDR3 DNA reads TGTGCCACCTCAAAGACCGGGACCGGAGAGACCCAGTACTTC.

This clonotype turned up a few times. The rearrangement joins TRBV7-2 to TRBJ1-1; no clear D gene. The V and J ends lost 5 bases and 4 bases respectively, with 20 bases between them. CDR3 length: 16 amino acids. Germline V gene lookup returns CDR1 SGHTA and CDR2 FQGNSA. DNA of the CDR3: TGTGCCAGCAGCAAAGACACTGGCCCGGGCGGCACTGAAGCTTTCTTT. It codes for CASSKDTGPGGTEAFF.

The chain is built from TRBV6-1 and TRBJ2-3, with D maybe TRBD1 (6 bases). The CDR3 loop spans 16 amino acids. In germline, CDR1 is MNHNS, CDR2 SASEGT. V lost 5 bases, J lost 2 bases, and 17 bases lay in between. CDR3 amino acids: CASSTGLGRATDTQYF. The CDR3, as DNA: TGTGCCAGCAGTACAGGGCTCGGCCGGGCCACAGATACGCAGTATTTT.

This clonotype occurred a few times. J is TRBJ2-3 and V is TRBV20-1, with no clear D. Trimming cost V 1 base and J 3 bases, with 5 bases left between them. The CDR3 has 12 amino acids. The V gene's germline CDR1 is DFQATT and CDR2 SNEGSKA (reference sequence). The CDR3 spells CSARGYTDTQYF. The CDR3 DNA reads TGCAGTGCTAGAGGGTATACAGATACGCAGTATTTT.

The table lists this clonotype with a few counts. The J gene is TRBJ2-3, the V gene TRBV12-3 or TRBV12-4, with 11 bases that match TRBD2. This CDR3 comprises 17 residues. With V trimmed by 5 bases and J by 5 bases, 12 bases remained unmatched. The chain's CDR3 is CASSPRDSGGAGDTQYF. CDR3 DNA: TGTGCCAGCAGTCCCCGGGATAGCGGGGGGGCTGGAGATACGCAGTATTTT.

The V call is TRBV7-8, the J call TRBJ1-1, with no clear D. Trimming removed 1 base at V and 0 bases at J, with 9 bases between. In germline, CDR1 is SGHVS, CDR2 FQNEAQ. This CDR3 is 15 amino acids long. CDR3 in amino acids: CASSLEGRVNTEAFF. CDR3 DNA sequence: TGTGCCAGCAGCTTAGAGGGCAGAGTGAACACTGAAGCTTTCTTT.

J is TRBJ2-5 and V is TRBV12-3 or TRBV12-4, with TRBD2 matching 8 bases. After removal of 3 bases from V and 4 bases from J, the junction contained 7 bases not matched to a gene. The CDR3 length is 15 residues. The chain's CDR3 is CASSFSTAGAETQYF. As DNA, the CDR3 is TGTGCCAGCAGTTTTAGTACAGCGGGGGCAGAGACCCAGTACTTC.

This clonotype has a handful of counts. This chain connects TRBV5-1 to TRBJ2-5, with no clear D. The CDR3 contains 14 residues. Germline V gene data show CDR1 as SGHRS and CDR2 as YFSETQ. V dropped 0 bases and J dropped 5 bases, with 11 bases sitting between them. The CDR3 DNA sequence: TGCGCCAGCAGCTTGGCCCTCGGTGTCGAGACCCAGTACTTC. Translated, it gives CASSLALGVETQYF.